The T cell receptor beta chain under discussion was sequenced for a study of blood T cell repertoires in COVID-19. Study-level background: The United States, Italy and Spain supplied acute and convalescent COVID-19 samples.

Original methodology: Scientists estimated how many nucleated cells there were by amplifying reference gene primers. Only in-frame clones appear in the TCRdb table, and some are missing; sequencing was by immunoSEQ multiplex PCR. The DNA was the basis for D and trimming; V, J and clone size are from that table. The sample lists about 480,000 clones; less than 90% were seen once. Germline loops: CDR1 SGHDT, CDR2 YYEEEE. The CDR3 has 12 residues. Trimming removed 3 bases at V and 4 bases at J, with 4 bases between. The genes are TRBV5-6 and TRBJ2-2; D is undetermined. Source material: peripheral blood. The sequence derives from a woman aged 50 to 60 with COVID-19, enrolled during active disease. CDR3 sequence reads: CASSSSTGELFF. The DNA for the CDR3 is TGTGCCAGCAGCTCTTCCACCGGGGAGCTGTTTTTT. The full variable domain, completed using reference TRBV5-6 and TRBJ2-2, is DAGVTQSPTHLIKTRGQQVTLRCSPKSGHDTVSWYQQALGQGPQFIFQYYEEEERQRGNFPDRFSGHQFPNYSSELNVNALLLGDSALYLCASSSSTGELFFGEGSRLTVL.